A selection of T cell receptor beta chains follows, all from one sample in a study of Graves' ophthalmopathy and Graves' hyperthyroidism. TCRdb fed the multiplex PCR reads into MiXCR, producing one record per CDR3 protein. Of roughly 480,000 distinct CDR3 sequences in the sample, approximately 15% were seen once. The sample comprised blood. These receptors were taken from a woman in her twenties or thirties with Graves' ophthalmopathy. Each CDR3 is given with its conserved first and last residue. Each record gives: clone size, D gene, V gene, J gene, CDR3 protein, CDR3 DNA. A D gene is named only where the DNA matches it firmly. The size field is filled for only some rows; it gives once, few, many or a size class.

abundance: .
d_gene: .
v_gene: TRBV4-3
j_gene: TRBJ1-1
CDR3aa: CASSQVGGLTNTEAFF
CDR3nt: TGCGCCAGCAGCCAAGTGGGGGGGCTTACGAACACTGAAGCTTTCTTT

abundance: few
d_gene: .
v_gene: TRBV20-1
j_gene: TRBJ2-2
CDR3aa: CSATLPGVTGELFF
CDR3nt: TGCAGTGCTACCCTCCCGGGGGTTACCGGGGAGCTGTTTTTT

abundance: many
d_gene: TRBD2
v_gene: TRBV20-1
j_gene: TRBJ2-5
CDR3aa: CSATSGGQETQYF
CDR3nt: TGCAGTGCGACTAGCGGGGGCCAAGAGACCCAGTACTTC

abundance: .
d_gene: .
v_gene: TRBV11-2
j_gene: TRBJ2-7
CDR3aa: CASSPQTGIVYEQYF
CDR3nt: TGTGCCAGCAGCCCTCAAACAGGGATAGTCTACGAGCAGTACTTC

abundance: .
d_gene: TRBD1
v_gene: TRBV2
j_gene: TRBJ2-4
CDR3aa: CASKRDSGLAKNIQYF
CDR3nt: TGTGCCAGCAAAAGGGACAGCGGCCTAGCCAAAAACATTCAGTACTTC

abundance: many
d_gene: .
v_gene: TRBV27
j_gene: TRBJ2-4
CDR3aa: CASSPTSLMYIQYF
CDR3nt: TGTGCCAGCAGTCCTACATCTTTAATGTACATTCAGTACTTC

abundance: many
d_gene: .
v_gene: TRBV12-3/TRBV12-4
j_gene: TRBJ2-7
CDR3aa: CASSLGGRAGEQYF
CDR3nt: TGTGCCAGCAGTCTAGGGGGAAGGGCGGGCGAGCAGTACTTC

abundance: few
d_gene: TRBD1
v_gene: TRBV6-5
j_gene: TRBJ2-7
CDR3aa: CASSSGQGSEEQYF
CDR3nt: TGTGCCAGCAGTTCGGGACAGGGGTCGGAAGAGCAGTACTTC

abundance: many
d_gene: .
v_gene: TRBV27
j_gene: TRBJ2-7
CDR3aa: CASSTLWASYEQYF
CDR3nt: TGTGCCAGCAGTACATTATGGGCCTCCTACGAGCAGTACTTC

abundance: many
d_gene: TRBD2
v_gene: TRBV20-1
j_gene: TRBJ2-5
CDR3aa: CSARVLAEETQYF
CDR3nt: TGCAGTGCTAGGGTACTAGCGGAAGAGACCCAGTACTTC

abundance: many
d_gene: .
v_gene: TRBV12-5
j_gene: TRBJ1-1
CDR3aa: CASGSGGPEAFF
CDR3nt: TGTGCTAGTGGTTCGGGGGGCCCTGAAGCTTTCTTT

abundance: many
d_gene: .
v_gene: TRBV5-6
j_gene: TRBJ1-1
CDR3aa: CASSLASMNTEAFF
CDR3nt: TGTGCCAGCAGCTTGGCCAGCATGAACACTGAAGCTTTCTTT

abundance: many
d_gene: TRBD1
v_gene: TRBV5-1
j_gene: TRBJ2-7
CDR3aa: CASSPSGGYEQYF
CDR3nt: TGCGCCAGCAGCCCCTCAGGGGGCTACGAGCAGTACTTC

abundance: many
d_gene: TRBD1
v_gene: TRBV28
j_gene: TRBJ1-6
CDR3aa: CASSLGQGSSPLHF
CDR3nt: TGTGCCAGCAGTTTAGGACAGGGGTCATCACCCCTCCACTTT

abundance: many
d_gene: TRBD1
v_gene: TRBV28
j_gene: TRBJ1-5
CDR3aa: CASSRDRGVNQPQHF
CDR3nt: TGTGCCAGCAGCAGAGACAGGGGGGTCAATCAGCCCCAGCATTTT

abundance: many
d_gene: .
v_gene: TRBV5-1
j_gene: TRBJ2-4
CDR3aa: CASSLGARRAKNIKYF
CDR3nt: TGCGCCAGCAGCTTGGGCGCGAGGAGAGCCAAAAACATTAAGTACTTC

abundance: few
d_gene: TRBD1
v_gene: TRBV5-1
j_gene: TRBJ1-5
CDR3aa: CASSLGTADQPQHF
CDR3nt: TGCGCCAGCAGCTTAGGGACAGCCGATCAGCCCCAGCATTTT

abundance: .
d_gene: .
v_gene: TRBV28
j_gene: TRBJ2-7
CDR3aa: CASSWTDAYEQYF
CDR3nt: TGTGCCAGCAGTTGGACTGACGCCTACGAGCAGTACTTC

abundance: many
d_gene: TRBD2
v_gene: TRBV6-1
j_gene: TRBJ2-5
CDR3aa: CASSELADQETQYF
CDR3nt: TGTGCCAGCAGTGAACTAGCGGATCAAGAGACCCAGTACTTC

abundance: many
d_gene: .
v_gene: TRBV5-1
j_gene: TRBJ2-2
CDR3aa: CASSPFGFGGANTGELFF
CDR3nt: TGCGCCAGCAGCCCGTTCGGTTTTGGGGGAGCGAACACCGGGGAGCTGTTTTTT

abundance: many
d_gene: TRBD1
v_gene: TRBV13
j_gene: TRBJ2-7
CDR3aa: CASSRGQGIYEQYF
CDR3nt: TGTGCCAGCAGCCGAGGACAGGGAATCTACGAGCAGTACTTC

abundance: many
d_gene: TRBD1
v_gene: TRBV6-1
j_gene: TRBJ2-2
CDR3aa: CATIGTGGTGELFF
CDR3nt: TGTGCCACAATCGGGACAGGGGGGACCGGGGAGCTGTTTTTT

abundance: many
d_gene: .
v_gene: TRBV12-3/TRBV12-4
j_gene: TRBJ1-1
CDR3aa: CASTPHVTLNTEAFF
CDR3nt: TGTGCCAGCACCCCTCACGTGACACTGAACACTGAAGCTTTCTTT

abundance: many
d_gene: .
v_gene: TRBV2
j_gene: TRBJ2-7
CDR3aa: CASEDRSHGQYF
CDR3nt: TGTGCCAGCGAAGACAGGTCTCACGGGCAGTACTTC

abundance: .
d_gene: TRBD1
v_gene: TRBV30
j_gene: TRBJ2-6
CDR3aa: CAWDTGTERTGANVLTF
CDR3nt: TGTGCCTGGGATACTGGGACAGAAAGGACTGGGGCCAACGTCCTGACTTTC

abundance: many
d_gene: .
v_gene: TRBV13
j_gene: TRBJ1-2
CDR3aa: CASSLVHNYGYTF
CDR3nt: TGTGCCAGCAGCTTAGTACATAACTATGGCTACACCTTC

abundance: many
d_gene: .
v_gene: TRBV7-8
j_gene: TRBJ1-2
CDR3aa: CASSLMDSNYGYTF
CDR3nt: TGTGCCAGCAGCTTAATGGACAGCAACTATGGCTACACCTTC

abundance: many
d_gene: .
v_gene: TRBV9
j_gene: TRBJ1-1
CDR3aa: CASSVVNRVDTEAFF
CDR3nt: TGTGCCAGCAGCGTAGTAAACAGGGTGGACACTGAAGCTTTCTTT

abundance: many
d_gene: .
v_gene: TRBV7-2
j_gene: TRBJ2-5
CDR3aa: CASSLSRPAGTQYF
CDR3nt: TGTGCCAGCAGCTTATCCAGGCCCGCCGGGACCCAGTACTTC

abundance: .
d_gene: TRBD1
v_gene: TRBV6-5
j_gene: TRBJ2-3
CDR3aa: CASSWDREDTQYF
CDR3nt: TGTGCCAGCAGTTGGGACAGGGAGGATACGCAGTATTTT

abundance: many
d_gene: TRBD2
v_gene: TRBV20-1
j_gene: TRBJ2-2
CDR3aa: CSARLAYTGELFF
CDR3nt: TGCAGTGCCCGACTAGCGTACACCGGGGAGCTGTTTTTT

abundance: few
d_gene: .
v_gene: TRBV5-1
j_gene: TRBJ2-3
CDR3aa: CASSLGQGGSDTQYF
CDR3nt: TGCGCCAGCAGCTTGGGCCAGGGGGGTTCAGATACGCAGTATTTT

abundance: many
d_gene: .
v_gene: TRBV15
j_gene: TRBJ1-1
CDR3aa: CATSRGITDLNTEAFF
CDR3nt: TGTGCCACCAGCAGAGGAATAACAGACCTGAACACTGAAGCTTTCTTT

abundance: many
d_gene: .
v_gene: TRBV6-1
j_gene: TRBJ2-4
CDR3aa: CASSPPYPKNIQYF
CDR3nt: TGTGCCAGCAGTCCCCCTTACCCCAAAAACATTCAGTACTTC

abundance: many
d_gene: .
v_gene: TRBV25-1
j_gene: TRBJ2-5
CDR3aa: CASEPGYQETQYF
CDR3nt: TGTGCCAGCGAACCGGGCTACCAAGAGACCCAGTACTTC

abundance: .
d_gene: .
v_gene: TRBV30
j_gene: TRBJ1-5
CDR3aa: CAWSGINSNQPQHF
CDR3nt: TGTGCCTGGAGTGGTATCAATAGCAATCAGCCCCAGCATTTT

abundance: few
d_gene: .
v_gene: TRBV13
j_gene: TRBJ1-3
CDR3aa: CASSLDTRSGNTIYF
CDR3nt: TGTGCCAGCAGCTTGGACACCCGCTCTGGAAACACCATATATTTT

abundance: many
d_gene: .
v_gene: TRBV28
j_gene: TRBJ2-7
CDR3aa: CASRPGQTSYEQYF
CDR3nt: TGTGCCAGCAGACCGGGACAAACATCCTACGAGCAGTACTTC

abundance: many
d_gene: TRBD1
v_gene: TRBV28
j_gene: TRBJ2-7
CDR3aa: CASRRPGQGYYEQYF
CDR3nt: TGTGCCAGCAGAAGACCGGGACAGGGATATTACGAGCAGTACTTC

abundance: many
d_gene: .
v_gene: TRBV12-3/TRBV12-4
j_gene: TRBJ2-7
CDR3aa: CASSLGNRAQDEQYF
CDR3nt: TGTGCCAGCAGTTTGGGGAACAGGGCTCAGGACGAGCAGTACTTC

abundance: many
d_gene: TRBD1
v_gene: TRBV6-5
j_gene: TRBJ2-7
CDR3aa: CASTRTGSYEQYF
CDR3nt: TGTGCCAGCACGAGGACAGGGTCCTACGAGCAGTACTTC

abundance: .
d_gene: .
v_gene: TRBV19
j_gene: TRBJ1-5
CDR3aa: CASSIVAGNQPQHF
CDR3nt: TGTGCCAGTAGTATAGTTGCGGGCAATCAGCCCCAGCATTTT

abundance: many
d_gene: .
v_gene: TRBV11-2
j_gene: TRBJ1-1
CDR3aa: CASSFRDTEAFF
CDR3nt: TGTGCCAGCAGCTTTCGGGACACTGAAGCTTTCTTT

abundance: many
d_gene: TRBD1
v_gene: TRBV20-1
j_gene: TRBJ2-7
CDR3aa: CSALDRGPYEQYF
CDR3nt: TGCAGTGCCCTGGACAGGGGACCATACGAGCAGTACTTC

abundance: many
d_gene: TRBD2
v_gene: TRBV28
j_gene: TRBJ2-6
CDR3aa: CASSILLAGGISGANVLTF
CDR3nt: TGTGCCAGCAGTATTCTGTTGGCGGGAGGAATCTCCGGGGCCAACGTCCTGACTTTC

abundance: .
d_gene: TRBD2
v_gene: TRBV11-1
j_gene: TRBJ2-7
CDR3aa: CASSLLPSSGAYEQYF
CDR3nt: TGTGCCAGCAGCTTACTCCCGAGCAGCGGGGCCTACGAGCAGTACTTC

abundance: many
d_gene: .
v_gene: TRBV6-1
j_gene: TRBJ1-5
CDR3aa: CASSEPRQDSNQPQHF
CDR3nt: TGTGCCAGCAGTGAACCTAGACAGGATAGCAATCAGCCCCAGCATTTT

abundance: many
d_gene: TRBD1
v_gene: TRBV10-3
j_gene: TRBJ1-1
CDR3aa: CAISGTGGSNTEAFF
CDR3nt: TGTGCCATCAGTGGGACAGGGGGCAGCAACACTGAAGCTTTCTTT

abundance: .
d_gene: .
v_gene: TRBV30
j_gene: TRBJ1-1
CDR3aa: CAWSVPGGDTEAFF
CDR3nt: TGTGCCTGGAGTGTTCCCGGGGGAGATACTGAAGCTTTCTTT

abundance: many
d_gene: .
v_gene: TRBV15
j_gene: TRBJ1-5
CDR3aa: CATSSRQYYQPQHF
CDR3nt: TGTGCCACCAGCTCCCGACAGTATTATCAGCCCCAGCATTTT

abundance: .
d_gene: .
v_gene: TRBV4-2
j_gene: TRBJ2-7
CDR3aa: CASSQGETGFYEQYF
CDR3nt: TGTGCCAGCAGCCAAGGGGAGACAGGATTCTACGAGCAGTACTTC

abundance: many
d_gene: .
v_gene: TRBV10-2
j_gene: TRBJ1-2
CDR3aa: CASSDPRVGYTF
CDR3nt: TGCGCCAGCAGTGACCCCCGAGTTGGCTACACCTTC

abundance: many
d_gene: .
v_gene: TRBV28
j_gene: TRBJ1-6
CDR3aa: CASSLPPAGPVNNSPLHF
CDR3nt: TGTGCCAGCAGTTTGCCCCCGGCGGGGCCGGTTAATAATTCACCCCTCCACTTT

abundance: .
d_gene: .
v_gene: TRBV7-3
j_gene: TRBJ1-1
CDR3aa: CASSPTDSTEAFF
CDR3nt: TGTGCCAGCAGTCCAACGGATAGCACTGAAGCTTTCTTT